A selection of T cell receptor beta chains follows, all from one sample in a study of cytomegalovirus exposure and HLA in healthy donors. Here immunoSEQ multiplex PCR was the method, and the copy in TCRdb shows in-frame clones only, minus some. The sample records under 200,000 clones, about three quarters being singletons. The specimen sequenced was PBMCs. Source of these receptors: a woman in her fifties or sixties in good health and CMV-seropositive. Each CDR3 is given with its conserved first and last residue. D genes are given only for firm matches. Size is stated for part of the rows, as once, few or many counts, or as a class when the clone is expanded.

V	J	D	size	CDR3	DNA
TRBV27	TRBJ1-2	TRBD1	-	CASARDRGNYGYTF	TGTGCCAGCGCTCGGGACAGGGGTAACTATGGCTACACCTTC
TRBV2	TRBJ2-1	TRBD2	-	CASSEVAGFYNEQFF	TGTGCCAGCAGTGAGGTAGCGGGATTTTACAATGAGCAGTTCTTC
TRBV5-6	TRBJ1-2	-	-	CASIRRGGGSYGYTF	TGTGCCAGCATCCGGAGGGGCGGGGGGTCCTATGGCTACACCTTC
TRBV11-1	TRBJ2-5	-	-	CASRVRDSLGETQYF	TGTGCCAGCAGAGTCCGGGACTCTCTCGGGGAGACCCAGTACTTC
TRBV5-6	TRBJ1-2	-	-	CASSLTGGNYGYTF	TGTGCCAGCAGCTTGACGGGGGGCAACTATGGCTACACCTTC
TRBV5-6	TRBJ2-7	TRBD1	-	CASSNQQGNSYEQYF	TGTGCCAGCAGCAACCAACAGGGGAACTCCTACGAGCAGTACTTC
TRBV5-4	TRBJ1-1	-	-	CASSSGTLNTEAFF	TGTGCCAGCAGTTCCGGGACTTTGAACACTGAAGCTTTCTTT
TRBV2	TRBJ2-3	-	few	CASSEQGGTDTQYF	TGTGCCAGCAGTGAACAGGGGGGAACAGATACGCAGTATTTT
TRBV5-4	TRBJ1-1	-	-	CASSLPIQGRDTEAFF	TGTGCCAGCAGCTTGCCTATACAGGGAAGAGATACTGAAGCTTTCTTT
TRBV19	TRBJ2-2	TRBD1	-	CASGRQGENTGELFF	TGTGCCAGTGGAAGACAGGGGGAGAACACCGGGGAGCTGTTTTTT
TRBV7-2	TRBJ2-1	TRBD2	-	CASSLERTSGRNEQFF	TGTGCCAGCAGCTTAGAGAGGACTAGCGGCCGTAATGAGCAGTTCTTC
TRBV2	TRBJ2-1	TRBD2	-	CASRETSGPYNEQFF	TGTGCCAGCAGGGAAACTAGCGGGCCCTACAATGAGCAGTTCTTC
TRBV7-6	TRBJ1-5	-	-	CASSLGGGSQPQHF	TGTGCCAGCAGCCTGGGGGGAGGGTCTCAGCCCCAGCATTTT
TRBV18	TRBJ2-7	TRBD1	-	CASSPAWTGGVNEQYF	TGTGCCAGCTCACCGGCCTGGACAGGGGGCGTAAACGAGCAGTACTTC
TRBV18	TRBJ1-3	TRBD1	-	CASSPTGESNTIYF	TGTGCCAGCTCACCGACAGGGGAATCAAACACCATATATTTT
TRBV6-6	TRBJ2-1	TRBD2	few	CASSYSGLAGYNEQFF	TGTGCCAGCAGTTACTCGGGACTAGCGGGTTACAATGAGCAGTTCTTC
TRBV7-2	TRBJ2-7	-	once	CASSPNSYEQYF	TGTGCCAGCAGCCCCAATTCCTACGAGCAGTACTTC
TRBV7-2	TRBJ2-1	-	-	CASSPRTGRSYNEQFF	TGTGCCAGCAGCCCGCGGACGGGAAGGTCCTACAATGAGCAGTTCTTC
TRBV4-1	TRBJ2-7	TRBD1	-	CASSQAGPDRAQYF	TGCGCCAGCAGCCAAGCTGGGCCGGACAGGGCCCAGTACTTC
TRBV5-4	TRBJ2-1	TRBD2	-	CASSLGLAGGAYNEQFF	TGTGCCAGCAGCTTGGGACTAGCGGGAGGTGCCTACAATGAGCAGTTCTTC
TRBV7-3	TRBJ2-2	-	-	CASSLRPSNTGELFF	TGTGCCAGCAGCTTGCGGCCCTCTAACACCGGGGAGCTGTTTTTT
TRBV9	TRBJ2-7	-	few	CASSVDQNVYEQYF	TGTGCCAGCAGCGTAGACCAGAATGTCTACGAGCAGTACTTC
TRBV18	TRBJ2-7	-	-	CASSRTLQGNYEQYF	TGTGCCAGCTCACGAACCTTACAGGGAAACTACGAGCAGTACTTC
TRBV19	TRBJ1-5	TRBD1	-	CASTKDRDYSNQPQHF	TGTGCCAGTACCAAAGACAGGGATTATAGCAATCAGCCCCAGCATTTT
TRBV2	TRBJ2-1	-	once	CASRDFYNEQFF	TGTGCCAGCAGGGACTTCTACAATGAGCAGTTCTTC
TRBV7-9	TRBJ1-2	TRBD1	-	CASSGTGGFHYGYTF	TGTGCCAGCAGCGGGACAGGGGGGTTCCACTATGGCTACACCTTC